Described below is a single T cell receptor beta chain sequence and its context. The CDR3 spans 15 residues. Trimming pared 0 bases from V and 4 bases from J, leaving 13 bases between. Germline V lookup: CDR1 SGHDT, CDR2 YYEEEE. This record comes from a study of sequential checkpoint blockade in melanoma. Study background: Maintenance nivolumab came after either treatment sequence.

Treatment in this sample: randomized to nivolumab then ipilimumab (arm A) or the reverse (arm B). None of the patients previously received DNA-damaging chemotherapy. Live CD3+CD8+ CD19− CD56− cells were sorted from PBMCs. Using immunoSEQ multiplex PCR, the repertoire was profiled, and TCRdb retains in-frame clones only, with some absent. The repertoire holds roughly 20,000 clones, with about 86% as singletons. Sample: CD8+ T cells sorted from blood (inferred from file names), taken from a patient given nivolumab and ipilimumab in sequence. This TCR came from a human donor with melanoma. This chain links TRBV5-6 with TRBJ1-1, with a tentative D call TRBD1 (6 bases). The CDR3 is CASSLGAGEGTEAFF. The CDR3 nucleotides read TGTGCCAGCAGCTTGGGGGCAGGGGAGGGCACTGAAGCTTTCTTT. Full variable domain (missing parts from reference TRBV5-6 and TRBJ1-1): DAGVTQSPTHLIKTRGQQVTLRCSPKSGHDTVSWYQQALGQGPQFIFQYYEEEERQRGNFPDRFSGHQFPNYSSELNVNALLLGDSALYLCASSLGAGEGTEAFFGQGTRLTVV.